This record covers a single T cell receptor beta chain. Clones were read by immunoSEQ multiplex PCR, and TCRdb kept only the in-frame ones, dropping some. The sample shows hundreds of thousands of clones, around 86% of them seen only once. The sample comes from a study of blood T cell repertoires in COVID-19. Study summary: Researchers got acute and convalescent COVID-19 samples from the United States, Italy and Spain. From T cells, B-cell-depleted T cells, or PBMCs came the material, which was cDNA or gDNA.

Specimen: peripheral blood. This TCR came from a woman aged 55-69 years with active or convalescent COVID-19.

Here the CDR3 reads CASSLTSQSTDTQYF. The CDR3 DNA sequence: TGTGCCAGCAGCTTAACGTCACAGTCCACAGATACGCAGTATTTT. The V call is TRBV7-3, the J call TRBJ2-3; D is undetermined. The germline V gene encodes CDR1 SGHTA and CDR2 FQGTGA. There are 15 residues in the CDR3. Trimming stripped 0 bases from V and 2 bases from J, with 9 bases between.